The 21 T cell receptor beta chains given below trace back to one sample, sequenced in a study of beta chain features in type 1 diabetes. General study points: Shorter TCRB CDR3s, moderately but significantly so, were found in Type 1 diabetes patients in all four CD4+ subsets.

These receptors have no known antigen. Expressed TCRB transcripts were sequenced after all isolated RNA was converted to cDNA. The table came from immunoSEQ multiplex PCR; TCRdb's copy has only in-frame clones and leaves some out. This table holds roughly 160,000 clones, roughly 8% found once. What was sequenced was central memory CD4+ T cells from blood. Every receptor here comes from a young man with type 1 diabetes.

This clone occurred a few times. The chain couples TRBV19 to TRBJ2-5; D is possibly TRBD2 (6 bases). Germline loops: CDR1 LNHDA, CDR2 SQIVND (reference sequence). The CDR3 is 15 residues long. Trimming took off 4 bases at V and 4 bases at J, with 16 bases between the two ends. The CDR3 nucleotides read TGTGCCAGTAGTACCCCAGCGGGCTCGCTAGAGACCCAGTACTTC. Its protein product is CASSTPAGSLETQYF. Drawing the rest from reference TRBV19 and TRBJ2-5, the complete variable domain is DGGITQSPKYLFRKEGQNVTLSCEQNLNHDAMYWYRQDPGQGLRLIYYSQIVNDFQKGDIAEGYSVSREKKESFPLTVTSAQKNPTAFYLCASSTPAGSLETQYFGPGTRLLVL.

The chain links TRBV19 to TRBJ1-5, with no clear D. The CDR3 covers 14 residues. V was cut by 6 bases and J by 5 bases, with 14 bases left in between. Per germline, CDR1 LNHDA and CDR2 SQIVND (reference sequence). For the CDR3, the DNA is TGTGCCAGTAGGGCGGCCCTGAGGGATCAGCCCCAGCATTTT. This encodes CASRAALRDQPQHF.

This clone was found a few times. The genes are TRBV29-1 and TRBJ2-1; 10 bases align to TRBD1. Germline V gene sequence: CDR1 SQVTM, CDR2 ANQGSEA. The trim removed 7 bases at V and 9 bases at J, leaving 12 bases unmatched. This CDR3 is 14 amino acids long. In nucleotides, the CDR3 is TGCAGCGCAGACTCGGGACAGGGGCTCGCTGAGCAGTTCTTC. Its translation is CSADSGQGLAEQFF.

V is TRBV2 and J is TRBJ1-6; TRBD1 matches at 8 bases. V lost 6 bases, J lost 6 bases, and 16 bases stayed unmatched. The CDR3 runs to 18 residues. The germline V gene has CDR1 SNHLY and CDR2 FYNNEI. CDR3 sequence reads: CASSLRTGMLGTNSPLHF. CDR3 bases: TGTGCCAGCAGCCTGAGGACAGGGATGCTGGGGACTAATTCACCCCTCCACTTT.

This clone came up many times. The V gene is TRBV5-4, the J gene TRBJ1-6, with unresolved D. With 0 bases removed from V and 9 bases from J, the gap between germline ends came to 13 bases. Looked up from germline, CDR1 is SGHNT and CDR2 is YYREEE (reference sequence). The CDR3 is 15 residues long. CDR3 protein: CASSLDITGSSPLHF. The CDR3 region has the DNA TGTGCCAGCAGCTTGGACATTACGGGGAGTTCACCCCTCCACTTT.

Notes on this clone: Different DNA sequences within this sample yield the same CDR3. The chain is built from TRBV9 and TRBJ2-3, with 14 bases matching TRBD2. With 4 bases clipped from V and 3 bases from J, the junction kept 4 bases outside the gene matches. Germline CDR1 and CDR2: SGDLS and YYNGEE. The CDR3 extends over 16 amino acids. The CDR3 DNA reads as TGTGCCAGCAGCCCCGGGACTAGCGGGAGAACAGATACGCAGTATTTT. Translating it yields CASSPGTSGRTDTQYF.

The rearrangement joins TRBV15 to TRBJ1-1; no firm D call. In germline, CDR1 is LNHNV, CDR2 YYDKDF (reference sequence). The ends were cut back, 1 base at V and 3 bases at J, with 6 bases in the middle. The CDR3 sequence is 13 residues long. For the CDR3, the DNA is TGTGCCACCAGCAGAGCCCATGACACTGAAGCTTTCTTT. Translated: CATSRAHDTEAFF. Using reference TRBV15 and TRBJ1-1 for the parts outside the CDR3, the full variable domain is DAMVIQNPRYQVTQFGKPVTLSCSQTLNHNVMYWYQQKSSQAPKLLFHYYDKDFNNEADTPDNFQSRRPNTSFCFLDIRSPGLGDTAMYLCATSRAHDTEAFFGQGTRLTVV.

This clone was seen more than once but under ten times. The chain has TRBV6-5 and TRBJ2-5; D gene uncertain. Germline V gives CDR1 MNHEY, CDR2 SVGAGI. This CDR3 spans 14 amino acids. V lost 2 bases to trimming and J lost 1 base, with 8 bases between them. The CDR3 sequence: CASSYTELQETQYF. The CDR3 DNA follows: TGTGCCAGCAGTTACACAGAACTCCAAGAGACCCAGTACTTC.

A few counts support this clone. J is TRBJ2-5 and V is TRBV30, with TRBD2 matching 7 bases. The CDR3 is 14 amino acids. Unmatched junction bases numbered 13, after V lost 3 bases and J lost 9 bases. Germline CDR1 GTSNPN, CDR2 SVGIG (reference sequence). CDR3 nucleotides: TGTGCCTGGAGAACTAGCGCCCCGGGGTGGGCCCAGTACTTC. It translates to CAWRTSAPGWAQYF.

This clone was seen more than once but under ten times. The CDR3 DNA reads TGTGCCAGCAGCTTAGACATGAACACTGAAGCTTTCTTT. Translation: CASSLDMNTEAFF. The genes are TRBV7-2 and TRBJ1-1; D gene uncertain. The V gene's germline CDR1 is SGHTA and CDR2 FQGNSA. CDR3 length: 13 amino acids. Trimming stripped 1 base from V and 0 bases from J, with 3 bases between.

J is TRBJ1-1 and V is TRBV29-1; D unclear. The CDR3 has 10 amino acids. Germline V gene lookup returns CDR1 SQVTM and CDR2 ANQGSEA. V lost 7 bases, J lost 3 bases, and 6 bases lay in between. The CDR3 nucleotides are TGCAGCGCCGGGGACACTGAAGCTTTCTTT. This codes for CSAGDTEAFF.

This chain joins TRBV27 and TRBJ2-3, with 7 bases that match TRBD2. The germline gives CDR1 MNHEY, CDR2 SMNVEV (reference sequence). The CDR3 runs 18 residues. The V gene end was trimmed by 5 bases and the J gene end by 1 base; junction bases not matched to a gene: 15. In nucleotides, the CDR3 is TGTGCCAGCAGTGACCTTGGAAGGCGGGGGAAGCGCACAGATACGCAGTATTTT. This gives the protein CASSDLGRRGKRTDTQYF.

This clone was seen more than once but under ten times. J is TRBJ2-3 and V is TRBV28, with a weak D call TRBD2 (6 bases). CDR3 length equals 13 residues. Germline V gene data show CDR1 as MDHEN and CDR2 as SYDVKM. V gave up 7 bases and J gave up 1 base, with 9 bases separating them. CDR3 nucleotide sequence: TGTGCCAGCACCCCGGGAGGCACAGATACGCAGTATTTT. This codes for CASTPGGTDTQYF. Supplemented by reference TRBV28 and TRBJ2-3, the full variable domain reads DVKVTQSSRYLVKRTGEKVFLECVQDMDHENMFWYRQDPGLGLRLIYFSYDVKMKEKGDIPEGYSVSREKKERFSLILESASTNQTSMYLCASTPGGTDTQYFGPGTRLTVL.

The CDR3 region is CASRGLVEDTEAFF. The CDR3 nucleotides read TGTGCCAGCAGGGGATTGGTGGAGGACACTGAAGCTTTCTTT. The chain has TRBV27 and TRBJ1-1; D gene unclear. V was trimmed by 6 bases and J by 3 bases, leaving 14 bases between them. The CDR3 length is 14 residues. CDR1 is MNHEY and CDR2 is SMNVEV in the germline V gene (reference sequence).

This clone was observed a few times. The chain has TRBV19 and TRBJ1-1, with 7 bases aligning to TRBD1. The CDR3 runs to 14 residues. The germline V gene has CDR1 LNHDA and CDR2 SQIVND (reference sequence). V trimming: 3 bases; J trimming: 5 bases; junction bases outside the gene matches: 6. Here the CDR3 reads CASSMVTGRTEAFF. The CDR3 DNA follows: TGTGCCAGTAGTATGGTGACAGGGAGAACTGAAGCTTTCTTT.

The rearrangement links TRBV7-9 to TRBJ2-4; D might be TRBD2 (9 bases). Germline V gene data show CDR1 as SEHNR and CDR2 as FQNEAQ (reference sequence). The CDR3 runs 15 residues. V lost 7 bases to trimming and J lost 9 bases, with 22 bases between them. The CDR3 coding sequence is TGTGCCAGCAAGCGTGGGGCTAGCGGGACAGGCATTCAGTACTTC. This codes for CASKRGASGTGIQYF.

The sample holds a few counts of this clone. Other DNA sequences in this sample translate to the same CDR3. V and J are TRBV28 and TRBJ2-1, with 8 bases that match TRBD1. This CDR3 is built from 14 residues. Germline CDR1 and CDR2: MDHEN and SYDVKM. J was trimmed by 2 bases and V by 5 bases; bases with no gene match: 2. The CDR3 DNA follows: TGTGCCAGCAGTAGGACAGGGACCTACAATGAGCAGTTCTTC. Encoded protein: CASSRTGTYNEQFF.

In this sample, this clone turned up a few times. The chain uses TRBV6-6 and TRBJ2-5; D possibly corresponds to TRBD2 (5 bases). This CDR3 spans 12 amino acids. CDR1 is MNHNY and CDR2 is SVGAGI in the germline V gene (reference sequence). The V end lost 6 bases, the J end lost 5 bases, and 10 bases lay between the germline ends. CDR3 DNA sequence: TGTGCCAGCAGCTTCCCGGGGGAGACCCAGTACTTC. Its translation: CASSFPGETQYF.

There are a few counts of this clone. The rearrangement links TRBV11-2 to TRBJ2-7; D is possibly TRBD2 (6 bases). This CDR3 contains 16 residues. Trimming shortened V by 5 bases and J by 7 bases, and 24 bases separated the two germline ends. Germline V gene sequence: CDR1 SGHAT, CDR2 FQNNGV. CDR3 sequence reads: CASSANTMGGPREQYF. CDR3 DNA: TGTGCCAGCAGCGCTAATACCATGGGGGGACCGCGAGAGCAGTACTTC.

This clone was observed a handful of times. This rearrangement joins TRBV4-3 to TRBJ2-3, with D unclear. V lost 0 bases, J lost 8 bases, and 9 bases lay in between. The CDR3 sequence is 13 residues long. Germline V gives CDR1 LGHNA, CDR2 YSLEER. Here the CDR3 DNA reads TGCGCCAGCAGCCAAGATTATACGGGTACGCAGTATTTT. It translates to CASSQDYTGTQYF.

The J gene is TRBJ1-2, the V gene TRBV30; a possible D gene is TRBD1 (5 bases). CDR1 and CDR2 (germline): GTSNPN, SVGIG (reference sequence). Trimming took off 3 bases at V and 0 bases at J, with 14 bases between the two ends. This CDR3 is 15 amino acids long. The CDR3 DNA reads as TGTGCCTGGAGCGGAGGGCAGGGTCCTAACTATGGCTACACCTTC. Protein product: CAWSGGQGPNYGYTF.